This section outlines one T cell receptor (beta chain) sequence together with its context. V lost 5 bases to trimming and J lost 7 bases, with 14 bases between them. This CDR3 comprises 13 residues. Germline V gene sequence: CDR1 SGHTA, CDR2 FQGTGA. The data were taken from a study of early T cells in non-severe SARS-CoV-2 infection. TCRdb fed the 5' RACE reads into MiXCR, producing one record per CDR3 protein. The sample lists about 77,000 distinct CDR3 sequences; 15% to 20% were seen once. The rearrangement joins TRBV7-3 to TRBJ2-5, with D hard to call. This clonotype originated in an adult who was a healthcare worker with PCR-confirmed SARS-CoV-2 infection or an uninfected control (not recorded which). Source material: whole blood. The CDR3, as DNA: TGTGCCAGCAGCCCAGAGGCAGGAATGACCCAGTACTTC. This encodes CASSPEAGMTQYF.